The clone carrying this TCR beta chain was seen a few times. Its specificity is not known. Molecular-barcoded quantitative 5'-RACE produced these TCR beta libraries. Each CDR3 protein gets one entry after TCRdb re-called the 5' RACE reads with MiXCR. The sample records hundreds of thousands of distinct CDR3 sequences, approximately 17% being singletons. The data belong to a study of CD8 T cells in ankylosing spondylitis. Study results and caveats: About 8 highly homologous variants made up a TCR beta motif, and this motif appeared characteristic of ankylosing spondylitis blood. A CD8+ phenotype characterized the disease-linked clones, which were relatively rare in peripheral blood. Reactive arthritis synovial fluid and blood were previously reported to contain some motif variants. Reportedly, significant enrichment of disease-linked clones occurred in matched ankylosing spondylitis synovial fluid.

The sequence derives from a male donor with ankylosing spondylitis. What was sequenced was blood, either unsorted or a sorted T cell fraction (not recorded which).

The CDR3 here is CASSLGLLVGYTF. The DNA of the CDR3 is TGTGCCAGCAGTTTGGGGTTGTTGGTCGGCTACACCTTC. V usage is TRBV12-3 or TRBV12-4 and J usage is TRBJ1-2, with D unresolved. This CDR3 has 13 residues. V dropped 3 bases and J dropped 8 bases, with 13 bases sitting between them.